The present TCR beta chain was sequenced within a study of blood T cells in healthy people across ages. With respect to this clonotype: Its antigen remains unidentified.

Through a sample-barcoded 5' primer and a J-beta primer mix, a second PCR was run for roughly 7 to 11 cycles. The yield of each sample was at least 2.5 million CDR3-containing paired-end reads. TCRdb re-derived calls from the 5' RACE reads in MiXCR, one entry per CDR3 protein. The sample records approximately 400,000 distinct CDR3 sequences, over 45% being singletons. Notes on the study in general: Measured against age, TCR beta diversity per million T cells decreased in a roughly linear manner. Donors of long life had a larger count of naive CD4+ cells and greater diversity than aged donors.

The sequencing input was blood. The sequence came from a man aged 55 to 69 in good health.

The CDR3 nucleotides are TGCAGTGCTAGAATAGCGGGAGTGACCGAGCAGTACTTC. Its translation: CSARIAGVTEQYF. J is TRBJ2-4 and V is TRBV20-1, with 9 nucleotides matching TRBD2. The end of the DNA aligns better with TRBJ2-7, so the J call may be wrong. The CDR3 spans 13 residues. Germline V gene data show CDR1 as DFQATT and CDR2 as SNEGSKA (reference sequence).